This T cell receptor (beta chain) was captured in a study of tumor and adjacent non-tumor tissue in lung cancer (dated by TCRdb to 2016 to 2018). As for the study more broadly: Of the cohort, eleven to twelve patients had adenocarcinoma, 2 had squamous cell carcinoma and 1 had small cell lung cancer. The approximately 15 enrolled patients, of whom some ten were men and 5 were women, were aged roughly 30 to 85 years and were diagnosed with TNM stage I to III disease. In total, sequencing yielded 125,075,908 productive TCRbeta reads, which works out to an average of approximately 4.1 million reads per sample. Using bulk TCRbeta repertoires from roughly 14 lung cancer patients, the study set lung tumor tissue side by side with matched distant non-tumor lung tissue. A few dozen paired specimens, one tumor and one normal lung sample per patient, were profiled by TCRbeta CDR3 sequencing. The research as a whole found: Only roughly 14 patients were in the cohort, and the authors stated that larger samples and more detailed clinical data are needed. Tumor tissue showed significantly greater TCR diversity (inverse Simpson) than normal lung tissue (roughly 430 vs 170, P = 0.0075, Mann-Whitney U test). Neither the sequencing platform nor unique molecular identifiers are mentioned in the methods. The top 100 clones made up a significantly larger cumulative share of the repertoire in normal lung than in tumor tissue. TCR diversity was significantly higher in younger patients, and higher tumor TCR diversity was associated with shorter overall and disease-free survival. Because peripheral blood was not sequenced, blood TCRbeta repertoires in the lung cancer patients of the study were not examined.

Library construction relied on multiplex PCR. Instrument used: Illumina HiSeq 2500. Following protocols modified from ARM-PCR, the researchers constructed TCRbeta libraries through three rounds of nested PCR with primers (Table S4). Before sequencing, PCR products of 200-500 bp were excised from the gel and purified with the QIAquick gel extraction kit. Per the authors' processing: Trimmomatic was used to clean the reads, FLASH merged the cleaned reads into complete CDR3 sequences, and MiTCR assigned the sequences to V(D)J germline segments. VDJtools was used to compute clonal diversity as the inverse Simpson's index. In-frame sequences without a premature stop codon were defined as productive reads. TCRdb passed the public sequencing reads through fastp at Q25 and MiXCR, retaining productive beta sequences. Each CDR3 protein appears once, grouped with its most common genes and DNA. Here the V and J calls rest on TCRdb's processing, not on the authors' analysis. Across this sample there are approximately 82,000 distinct CDR3 sequences, with around 76% seen only once. The ten largest clones capture around 40% of the sample.

Bulk unsorted tissue served as the source for RNA extraction, and RNA quality was assessed using a NanoDrop ND-1000 and an Agilent 2100. Normal lung samples were distant non-tumor tissue taken more than 3 cm from the tumor edge. The donors were newly diagnosed lung cancer patients admitted for thoracic surgery in China from August to November 2014 who had not received prior chemotherapy. The study excluded patients who had received radiotherapy or chemotherapy before or who had another cancer at the same time. Surgical tissue pieces of about 1-2.1 cm3 were preserved in RNAlater solution and were kept at -80 degrees C until use. For this clonotype: Its specific antigen is unknown. No base qualities exist here, and no much larger clone lies one base off it.

The sequenced sample consisted of distant non-tumor lung tissue. The receptor's source is an older man with non-small cell lung cancer.

Here is the DNA: TGCGCTGGCAGCCGGACACTAGCGGGAGAGGGGGAGGAGCAGTACTTC. This yields the protein CAGSRTLAGEGEEQYF. The V and J segments used are TRBV4-1 and TRBJ2-7; 11 bases in the middle match TRBD2. The CDR3 runs 16 amino acids, cysteine and phenylalanine included. Only the CDR3 part of the read is kept: 48 bases, read in frame from the first base. From a lookup of the germline V gene, CDR1 and CDR2 are MGHRA and YSYEKL.